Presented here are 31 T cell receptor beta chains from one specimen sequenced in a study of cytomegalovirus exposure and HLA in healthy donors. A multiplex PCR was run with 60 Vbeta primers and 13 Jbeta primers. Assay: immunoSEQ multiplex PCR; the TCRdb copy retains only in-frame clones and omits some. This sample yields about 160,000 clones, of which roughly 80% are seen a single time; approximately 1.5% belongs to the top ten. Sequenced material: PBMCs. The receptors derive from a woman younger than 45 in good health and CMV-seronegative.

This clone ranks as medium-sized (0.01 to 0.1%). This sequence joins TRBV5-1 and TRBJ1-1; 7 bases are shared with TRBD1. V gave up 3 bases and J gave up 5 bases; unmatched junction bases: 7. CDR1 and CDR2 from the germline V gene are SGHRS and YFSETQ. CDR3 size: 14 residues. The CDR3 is CASSSEQGRTEAFF. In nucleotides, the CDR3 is TGCGCCAGCAGCTCGGAACAGGGGCGGACTGAAGCTTTCTTT.

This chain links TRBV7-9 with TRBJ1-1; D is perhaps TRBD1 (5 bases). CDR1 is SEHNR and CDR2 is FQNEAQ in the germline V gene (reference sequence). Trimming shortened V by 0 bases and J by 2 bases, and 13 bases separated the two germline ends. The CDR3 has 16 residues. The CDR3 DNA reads TGTGCCAGCAGCTTAGCGCTTTCAGGGACTAACACTGAAGCTTTCTTT. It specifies CASSLALSGTNTEAFF.

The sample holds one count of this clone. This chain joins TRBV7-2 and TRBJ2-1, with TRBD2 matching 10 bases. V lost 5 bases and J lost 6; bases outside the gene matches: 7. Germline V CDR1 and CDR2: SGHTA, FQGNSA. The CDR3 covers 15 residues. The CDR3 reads CASSGAGGPSNEQFF. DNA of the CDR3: TGTGCCAGCAGCGGAGCGGGGGGGCCTAGCAATGAGCAGTTCTTC.

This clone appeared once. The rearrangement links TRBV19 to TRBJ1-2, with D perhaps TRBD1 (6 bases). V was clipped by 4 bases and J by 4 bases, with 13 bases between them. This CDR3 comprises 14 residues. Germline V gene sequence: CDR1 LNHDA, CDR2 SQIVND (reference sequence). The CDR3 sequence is CASSTDRSGYGYTF. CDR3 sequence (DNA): TGTGCCAGTAGTACTGACAGGTCGGGCTATGGCTACACCTTC.

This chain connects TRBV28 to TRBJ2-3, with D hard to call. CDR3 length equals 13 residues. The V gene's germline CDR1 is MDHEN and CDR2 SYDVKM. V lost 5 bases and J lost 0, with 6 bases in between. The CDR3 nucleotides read TGTGCCAGCAGTCCACAGAGCACAGATACGCAGTATTTT. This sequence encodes CASSPQSTDTQYF.

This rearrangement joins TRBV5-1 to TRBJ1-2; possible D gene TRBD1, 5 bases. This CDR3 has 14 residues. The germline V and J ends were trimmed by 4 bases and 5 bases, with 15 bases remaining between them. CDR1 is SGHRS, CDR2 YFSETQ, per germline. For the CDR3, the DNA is TGCGCCAGCAGCGAAAGACCAGGGCCTTATGGCTACACCTTC. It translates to CASSERPGPYGYTF.

The DNA of the CDR3 is TGTGCCATCAGACCCGGGGGAAACACCGGGGAGCTGTTTTTT. Its translation: CAIRPGGNTGELFF. This chain links TRBV10-3 with TRBJ2-2; a possible D gene is TRBD2 (6 bases). Trimming removed 6 bases at V and 2 bases at J, with 10 bases between. The CDR3 sequence is 14 residues long. Germline CDR1 ENHRY, CDR2 SYGVKD.

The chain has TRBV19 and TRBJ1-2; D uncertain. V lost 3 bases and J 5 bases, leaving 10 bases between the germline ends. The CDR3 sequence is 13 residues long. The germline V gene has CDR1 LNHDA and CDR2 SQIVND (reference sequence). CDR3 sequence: CASSIDTGYGYTF. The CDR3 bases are TGTGCCAGTAGTATCGATACGGGGTATGGCTACACCTTC. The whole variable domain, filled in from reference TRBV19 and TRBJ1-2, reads DGGITQSPKYLFRKEGQNVTLSCEQNLNHDAMYWYRQDPGQGLRLIYYSQIVNDFQKGDIAEGYSVSREKKESFPLTVTSAQKNPTAFYLCASSIDTGYGYTFGSGTRLTVV.

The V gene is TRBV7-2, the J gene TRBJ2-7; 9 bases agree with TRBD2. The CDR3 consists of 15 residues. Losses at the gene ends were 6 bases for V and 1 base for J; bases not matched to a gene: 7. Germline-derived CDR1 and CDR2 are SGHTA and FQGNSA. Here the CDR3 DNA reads TGTGCCAGCAGTGTCTGGGGACTAGCATCCTACGAGCAGTACTTC. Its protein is CASSVWGLASYEQYF.

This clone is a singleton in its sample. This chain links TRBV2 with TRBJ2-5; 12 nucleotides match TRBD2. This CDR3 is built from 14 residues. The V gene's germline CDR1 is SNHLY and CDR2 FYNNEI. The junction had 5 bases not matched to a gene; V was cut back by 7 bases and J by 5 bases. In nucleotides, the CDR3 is TGTGCCAGCAAAGGCGGGACTAGCGGGGAGACCCAGTACTTC. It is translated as CASKGGTSGETQYF.

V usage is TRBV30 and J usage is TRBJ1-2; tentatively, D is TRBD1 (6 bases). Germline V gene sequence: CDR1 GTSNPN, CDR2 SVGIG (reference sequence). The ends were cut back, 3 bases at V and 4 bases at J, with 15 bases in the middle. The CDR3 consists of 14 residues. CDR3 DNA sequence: TGTGCCTGGAGCGATGGACAGTATACCTATGGCTACACCTTC. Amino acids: CAWSDGQYTYGYTF.

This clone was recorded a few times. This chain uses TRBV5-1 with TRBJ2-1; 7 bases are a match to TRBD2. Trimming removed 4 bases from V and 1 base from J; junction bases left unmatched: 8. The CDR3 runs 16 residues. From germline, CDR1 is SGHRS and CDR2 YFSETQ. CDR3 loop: CASSPRAGDSYNEQFF. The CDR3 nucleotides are TGCGCCAGCAGCCCCCGCGCGGGGGATTCCTACAATGAGCAGTTCTTC.

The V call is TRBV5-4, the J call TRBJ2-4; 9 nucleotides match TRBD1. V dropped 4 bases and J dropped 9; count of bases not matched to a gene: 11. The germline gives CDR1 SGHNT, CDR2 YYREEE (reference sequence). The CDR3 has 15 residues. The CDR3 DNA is TGTGCCAGCAGCGGAGGGACAGGGTCTAGTAGCATTCAGTACTTC. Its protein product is CASSGGTGSSSIQYF.

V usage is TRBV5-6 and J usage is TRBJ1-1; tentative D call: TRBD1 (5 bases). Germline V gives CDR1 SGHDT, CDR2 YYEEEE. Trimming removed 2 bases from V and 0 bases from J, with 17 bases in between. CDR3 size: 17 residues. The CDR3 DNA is TGTGCCAGCAGCTTCCGACCGTACAGGACCCTGAACACTGAAGCTTTCTTT. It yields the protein CASSFRPYRTLNTEAFF.

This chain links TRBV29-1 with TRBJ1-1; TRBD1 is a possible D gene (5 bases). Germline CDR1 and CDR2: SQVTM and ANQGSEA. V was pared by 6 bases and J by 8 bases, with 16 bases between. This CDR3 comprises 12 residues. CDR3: CSVRNGGLEAFF. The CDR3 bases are TGCAGCGTACGTAATGGGGGACTCGAAGCTTTCTTT.

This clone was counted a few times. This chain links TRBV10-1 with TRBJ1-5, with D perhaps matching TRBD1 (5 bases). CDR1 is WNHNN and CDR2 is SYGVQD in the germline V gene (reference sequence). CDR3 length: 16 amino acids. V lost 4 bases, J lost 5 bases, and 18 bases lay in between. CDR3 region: CASSVYSTEYYQPQHF. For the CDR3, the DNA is TGCGCCAGCAGTGTCTACTCGACAGAGTATTATCAGCCCCAGCATTTT.

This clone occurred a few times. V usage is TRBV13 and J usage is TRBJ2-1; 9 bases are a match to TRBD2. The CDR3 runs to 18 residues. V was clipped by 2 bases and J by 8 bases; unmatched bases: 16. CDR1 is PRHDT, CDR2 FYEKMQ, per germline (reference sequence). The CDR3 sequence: CASSLFPWRGGPYDEQFF. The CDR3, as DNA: TGTGCCAGCAGCTTATTCCCTTGGCGGGGGGGGCCGTACGATGAGCAGTTCTTC.

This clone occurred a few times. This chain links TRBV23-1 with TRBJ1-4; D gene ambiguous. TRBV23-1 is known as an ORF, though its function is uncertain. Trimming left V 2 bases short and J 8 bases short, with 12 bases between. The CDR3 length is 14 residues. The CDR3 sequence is CASSQAGRVEKLFF. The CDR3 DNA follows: TGCGCCAGCAGTCAAGCGGGTCGGGTAGAAAAACTGTTTTTT.

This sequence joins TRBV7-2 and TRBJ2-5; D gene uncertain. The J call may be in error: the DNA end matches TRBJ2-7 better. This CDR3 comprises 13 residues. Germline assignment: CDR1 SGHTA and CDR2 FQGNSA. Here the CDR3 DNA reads TGTGCCAGCAGCTTACAAAGAGCCTACGAGCAGTACTTC. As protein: CASSLQRAYEQYF.

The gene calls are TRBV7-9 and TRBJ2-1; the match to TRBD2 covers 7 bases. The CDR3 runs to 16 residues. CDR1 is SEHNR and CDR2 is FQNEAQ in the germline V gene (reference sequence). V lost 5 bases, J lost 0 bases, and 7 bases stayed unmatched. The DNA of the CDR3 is TGTGCCAGCAGCCCTAGGCGGGGGAGCTCCTACAATGAGCAGTTCTTC. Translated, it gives CASSPRRGSSYNEQFF.

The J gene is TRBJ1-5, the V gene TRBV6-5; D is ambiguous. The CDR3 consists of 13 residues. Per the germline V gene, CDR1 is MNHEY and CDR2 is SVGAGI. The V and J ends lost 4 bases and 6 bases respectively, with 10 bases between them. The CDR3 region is CASSSGYGQPQHF. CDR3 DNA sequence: TGTGCCAGCAGTTCGGGGTACGGTCAGCCCCAGCATTTT.

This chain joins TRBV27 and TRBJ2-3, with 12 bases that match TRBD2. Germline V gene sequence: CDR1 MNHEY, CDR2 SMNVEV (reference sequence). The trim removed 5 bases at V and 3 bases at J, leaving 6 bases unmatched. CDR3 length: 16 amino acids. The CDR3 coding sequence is TGTGCCAGCAGTCTCATACTAGCGGGGGGTACAGATACGCAGTATTTT. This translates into CASSLILAGGTDTQYF.

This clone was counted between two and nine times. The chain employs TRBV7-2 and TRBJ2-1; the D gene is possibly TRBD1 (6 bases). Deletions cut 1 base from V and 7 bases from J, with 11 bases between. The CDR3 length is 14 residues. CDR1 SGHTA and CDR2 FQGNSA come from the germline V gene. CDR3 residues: CASSLVGAENEQFF. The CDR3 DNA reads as TGTGCCAGCAGCTTAGTGGGGGCTGAGAATGAGCAGTTCTTC.

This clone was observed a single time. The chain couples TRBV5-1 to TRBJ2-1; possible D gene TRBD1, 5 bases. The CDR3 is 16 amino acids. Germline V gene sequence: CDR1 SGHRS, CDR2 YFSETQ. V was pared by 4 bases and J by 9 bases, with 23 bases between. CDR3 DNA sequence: TGCGCCAGCAGCGACCCTTCTCTGTCAGGGCTTGTTGAGCAGTTCTTC. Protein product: CASSDPSLSGLVEQFF.

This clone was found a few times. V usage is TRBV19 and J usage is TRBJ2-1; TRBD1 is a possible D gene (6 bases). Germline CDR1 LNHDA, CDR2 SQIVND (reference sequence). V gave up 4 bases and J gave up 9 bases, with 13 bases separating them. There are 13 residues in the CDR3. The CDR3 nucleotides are TGTGCCAGTAGTACGAACCGACAGGCTGAGCAGTTCTTC. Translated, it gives CASSTNRQAEQFF.

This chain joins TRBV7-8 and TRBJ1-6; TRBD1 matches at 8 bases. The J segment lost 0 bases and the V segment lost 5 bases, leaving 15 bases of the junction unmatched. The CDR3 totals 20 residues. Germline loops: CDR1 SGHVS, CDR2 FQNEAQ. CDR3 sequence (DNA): TGTGCCAGCAGCCCGGCCCGACAGGGGCCTATGAGCTCCTATAATTCACCCCTCCACTTT. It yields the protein CASSPARQGPMSSYNSPLHF.

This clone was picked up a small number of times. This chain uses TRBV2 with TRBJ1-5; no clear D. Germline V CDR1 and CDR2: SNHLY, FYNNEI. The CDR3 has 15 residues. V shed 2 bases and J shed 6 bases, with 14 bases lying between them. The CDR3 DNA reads TGTGCCAGCAGTGAAAGAAGTCCGGGAGGTCAGCCCCAGCATTTT. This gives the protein CASSERSPGGQPQHF.

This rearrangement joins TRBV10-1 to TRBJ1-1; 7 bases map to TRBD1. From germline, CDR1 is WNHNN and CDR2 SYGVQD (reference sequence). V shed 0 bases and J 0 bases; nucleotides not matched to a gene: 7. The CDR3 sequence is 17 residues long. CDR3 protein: CASSESRGRGMNTEAFF. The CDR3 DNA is TGCGCCAGCAGTGAGTCGAGGGGGCGGGGAATGAACACTGAAGCTTTCTTT.

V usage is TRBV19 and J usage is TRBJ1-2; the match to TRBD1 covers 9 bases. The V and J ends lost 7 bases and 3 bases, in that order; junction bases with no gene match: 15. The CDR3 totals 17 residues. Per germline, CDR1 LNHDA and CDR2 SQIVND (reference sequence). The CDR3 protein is CASMAHSRQGEYYGYTF. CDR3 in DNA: TGTGCCAGTATGGCCCACTCCAGACAGGGGGAGTACTATGGCTACACCTTC.

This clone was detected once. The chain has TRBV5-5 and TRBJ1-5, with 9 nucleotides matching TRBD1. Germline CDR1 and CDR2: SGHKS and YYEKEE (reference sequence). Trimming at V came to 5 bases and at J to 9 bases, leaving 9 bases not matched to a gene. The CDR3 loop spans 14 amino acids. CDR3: CASSSDRGKMPQHF. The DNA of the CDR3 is TGTGCCAGCAGTTCGGACAGGGGTAAGATGCCCCAGCATTTT.

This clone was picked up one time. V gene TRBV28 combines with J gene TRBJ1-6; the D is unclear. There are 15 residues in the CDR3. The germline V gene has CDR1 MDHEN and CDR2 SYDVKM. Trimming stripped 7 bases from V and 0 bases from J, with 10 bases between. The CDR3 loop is CASIKSSSYNSPLHF. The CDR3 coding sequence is TGTGCCAGCATAAAGAGTAGCTCCTATAATTCACCCCTCCACTTT.